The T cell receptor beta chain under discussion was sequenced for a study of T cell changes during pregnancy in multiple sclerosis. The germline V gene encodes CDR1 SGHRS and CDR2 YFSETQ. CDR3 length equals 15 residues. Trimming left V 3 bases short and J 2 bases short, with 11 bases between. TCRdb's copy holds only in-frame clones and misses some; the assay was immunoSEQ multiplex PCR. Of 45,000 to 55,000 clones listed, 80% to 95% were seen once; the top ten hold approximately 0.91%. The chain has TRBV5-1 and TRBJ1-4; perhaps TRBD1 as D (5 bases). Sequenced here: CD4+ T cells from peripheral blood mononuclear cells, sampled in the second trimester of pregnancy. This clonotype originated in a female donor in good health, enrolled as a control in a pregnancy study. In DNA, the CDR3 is TGCGCCAGCAGCTATACCGGGACTACTAATGAAAAACTGTTTTTT. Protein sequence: CASSYTGTTNEKLFF.